The 9 T cell receptor beta chains below were found in one sample sequenced in a study of metastatic and nonmetastatic thyroid tumors. Through MiXCR, TCRdb re-clonotyped the PCR reads. The profile shows 15,000 to 20,000 clones, roughly 26% of them singletons. The entire patient cohort was treatment-naive prior to thyroid surgery. Sequencing used tumor tissue. Every receptor here comes from a female donor with papillary thyroid cancer or a benign thyroid nodule (not recorded which). Some clones in this sample may be carry-over from other donors' samples.

By sample share, this clone is medium-sized. The chain recombines TRBV27 with TRBJ2-3, with TRBD1 matching over 10 bases. The CDR3 runs to 13 residues. V was clipped by 4 bases and J by 11 bases; unmatched bases: 6. CDR1 is MNHEY, CDR2 SMNVEV, per germline (reference sequence). Written as DNA, the CDR3 is TGTGCCAGCAGTTCCTTAAGGGACAGGGGGCAGTATTTT. Its protein product is CASSSLRDRGQYF.

The chain joins TRBV27 to TRBJ2-3; D ambiguous. The V end was cut by 7 bases, the J end by 2 bases, with 16 bases between. CDR1 is MNHEY, CDR2 SMNVEV, per germline (reference sequence). The CDR3 has 15 residues. The DNA of the CDR3 is TGTGCCAGCATCTCATCCTGGGCTGACACAGATACGCAGTATTTT. This codes for CASISSWADTDTQYF.

In this sample, this clone turned up a few times. The DNA for the CDR3 is TGCAGTGCCCCAGACGGGGCCAGTAACTATGGCTACACCTTC. Translation: CSAPDGASNYGYTF. The rearrangement joins TRBV20-1 to TRBJ1-2; D may be TRBD1 (5 bases). From germline, CDR1 is DFQATT and CDR2 SNEGSKA (reference sequence). CDR3 length: 14 amino acids. The germline V and J ends were trimmed by 6 bases and 1 base, with 15 bases remaining between them.

This clone appeared a few times. J is TRBJ1-1 and V is TRBV27; tentatively, D is TRBD1 (5 bases). Per germline, CDR1 MNHEY and CDR2 SMNVEV (reference sequence). CDR3 length equals 15 residues. V dropped 5 bases and J dropped 2 bases, with 15 bases sitting between them. CDR3 sequence: CASSDTGGRNTEAFF. The CDR3 DNA follows: TGTGCCAGCAGTGATACCGGGGGTCGCAACACTGAAGCTTTCTTT.

This clone is labeled medium-sized. The rearrangement uses TRBV30 and TRBJ1-3; no firm D call. V gave up 0 bases and J gave up 4 bases, with 10 bases separating them. CDR3 length equals 14 residues. The V gene's germline CDR1 is GTSNPN and CDR2 SVGIG (reference sequence). The CDR3 DNA sequence: TGTGCCTGGAGTGTATCGGGCGGGGGAAACACCATATATTTT. This codes for CAWSVSGGGNTIYF.

On this clone: The junction departs from the called germline gene at one end, perhaps through a read error. The CDR3, as DNA: TGCGCCAGCGGCCTGGGGGGGACTGAAGCTTCCTTT. The encoded protein is CASGLGGTEASF. The chain has TRBV5-1 and TRBJ1-1; D is perhaps TRBD1 (5 bases). CDR1 is SGHRS, CDR2 YFSETQ, per germline. The CDR3 runs to 12 residues.

This chain links TRBV11-2 with TRBJ2-3; the match to TRBD2 covers 8 bases. The CDR3 has 17 amino acids. V shed 5 bases and J 0 bases; nucleotides not matched to a gene: 10. CDR1 is SGHAT, CDR2 FQNNGV, per germline. The CDR3 DNA is TGTGCCAGCAGCAATAGTGGGTTAGCGGGAAGCACAGATACGCAGTATTTT. Encoded protein: CASSNSGLAGSTDTQYF.

The chain is built from TRBV19 and TRBJ1-3; D unclear. Germline CDR1 LNHDA, CDR2 SQIVND (reference sequence). The CDR3 runs to 12 residues. V was pared by 6 bases and J by 8 bases, with 11 bases between. The CDR3 nucleotides are TGTGCCAGTAGCCTCACTGGTGACACCATATATTTT. Its protein product is CASSLTGDTIYF.

Details on this clone: A read error may account for a junction end that differs from germline. The V call is TRBV6-2 or TRBV6-3, the J call TRBJ2-2; a possible D gene is TRBD1 (6 bases). CDR3 size: 15 residues. From germline, CDR1 is MNHEY and CDR2 SVGEGT. The CDR3 nucleotides are TGTGCCAGCAGTTTTACAGGGTGGAACGCCGGGGAGCTGTTTTTT. Residues: CASSFTGWNAGELFF.